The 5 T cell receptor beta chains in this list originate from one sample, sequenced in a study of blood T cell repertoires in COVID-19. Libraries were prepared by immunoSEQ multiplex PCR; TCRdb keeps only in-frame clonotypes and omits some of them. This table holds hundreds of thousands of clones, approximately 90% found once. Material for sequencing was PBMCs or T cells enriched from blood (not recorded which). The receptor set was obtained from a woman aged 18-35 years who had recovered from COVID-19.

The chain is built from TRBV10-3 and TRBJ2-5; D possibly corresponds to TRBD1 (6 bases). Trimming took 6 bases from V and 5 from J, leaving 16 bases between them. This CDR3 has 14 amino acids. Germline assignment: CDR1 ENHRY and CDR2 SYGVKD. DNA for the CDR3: TGTGCCATCAGGGGGGCCTCCTCTCAGGAGACCCAGTACTTC. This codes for CAIRGASSQETQYF.

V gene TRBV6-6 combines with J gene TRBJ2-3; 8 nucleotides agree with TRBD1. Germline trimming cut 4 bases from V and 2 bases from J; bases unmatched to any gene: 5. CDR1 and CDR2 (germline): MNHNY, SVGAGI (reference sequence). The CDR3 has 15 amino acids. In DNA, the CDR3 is TGTGCCAGCAGTTGGGACAGGCGCACCACAGATACGCAGTATTTT. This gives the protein CASSWDRRTTDTQYF.

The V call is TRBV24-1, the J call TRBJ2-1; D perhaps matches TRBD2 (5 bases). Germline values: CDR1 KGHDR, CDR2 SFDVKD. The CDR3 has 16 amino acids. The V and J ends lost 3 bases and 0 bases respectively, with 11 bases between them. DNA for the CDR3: TGTGCCACCAGTGATGAGGGAGCAAGCTCCTACAATGAGCAGTTCTTC. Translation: CATSDEGASSYNEQFF.

In DNA, the CDR3 is TGTGCCAGCAGTGATCTGGGGGCAGCCCTCCAAACAGATACGCAGTATTTT. It encodes CASSDLGAALQTDTQYF. The chain employs TRBV2 and TRBJ2-3; tentative D call: TRBD1 (6 bases). The CDR3 has 17 residues. V was clipped by 3 bases and J by 3 bases, with 19 bases between them. CDR1 is SNHLY and CDR2 is FYNNEI in the germline V gene.

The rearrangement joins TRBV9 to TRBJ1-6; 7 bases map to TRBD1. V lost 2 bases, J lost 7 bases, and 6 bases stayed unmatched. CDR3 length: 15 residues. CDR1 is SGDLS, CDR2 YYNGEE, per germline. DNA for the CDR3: TGTGCCAGCAGCGTCCAGACAGGGCTGAATTCACCCCTCCACTTT. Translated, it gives CASSVQTGLNSPLHF.